A single sample is the source of the 20 T cell receptor beta chains below, sequenced in a study of T cells expressing NK-cell markers. TCRdb reprocessed the 5' RACE reads; each CDR3 protein has one entry and no DNA is given. Its table lists approximately 170,000 distinct CDR3 sequences. The sequenced sample was blood T cells: a sorted CD56 or NKG2C T cell subset, CD4+ or CD8+ T cells, or bulk PBMC T cells (not recorded which). The origin of the receptors is a man aged 18 to 69 in good health.

The chain has TRBV27 and TRBJ2-5; TCRdb calls TRBD2, which cannot be checked without DNA. Germline assignment: CDR1 MNHEY and CDR2 SMNVEV (reference sequence). CDR3 length: 15 residues. CDR3 sequence reads: CASSLLARMGETQYF.

The chain carries TRBV9 and TRBJ2-3; TCRdb returns TRBD1, unconfirmable since there is no DNA. The CDR3 covers 15 residues. CDR1 is SGDLS, CDR2 YYNGEE, per germline. CDR3 sequence reads: CASSPGKLHTDTQYF.

The chain employs TRBV9 and TRBJ1-1. The V gene's germline CDR1 is SGDLS and CDR2 YYNGEE. The CDR3 is made up of 16 amino acids. The CDR3 region is CASSVYSGGLGTEAFF. Full variable domain (outside the CDR3, taken from reference TRBV9 and TRBJ1-1): DSGVTQTPKHLITATGQRVTLRCSPRSGDLSVYWYQQSLDQGLQFLIQYYNGEERAKGNILERFSAQQFPDLHSELNLSSLELGDSALYFCASSVYSGGLGTEAFFGQGTRLTVV.

This rearrangement joins TRBV28 to TRBJ1-1; no DNA is available, so the TRBD1 call from TCRdb remains unchecked. The CDR3 is 15 residues long. Germline V lookup: CDR1 MDHEN, CDR2 SYDVKM. The CDR3 sequence is CASSLFRTGGTEAFF.

The CDR3 loop reads CASTGFMVNTEAFF. The chain joins TRBV6-1 to TRBJ1-1; as DNA is missing, the TRBD1 call by TCRdb cannot be tested. CDR3 length: 14 amino acids. Per the germline V gene, CDR1 is MNHNS and CDR2 is SASEGT.

The genes are TRBV2 and TRBJ1-6; no DNA is available, so the TRBD1 call from TCRdb remains unchecked. The CDR3 runs to 16 residues. From germline, CDR1 is SNHLY and CDR2 FYNNEI. This CDR3 reads CASSEGDREGNSPLHF.

This chain joins TRBV3-1 and TRBJ1-6; lacking DNA, the TRBD1 call made by TCRdb goes unchecked. The CDR3 has 15 residues. CDR1 LGHDT and CDR2 YNNKEL come from the germline V gene (reference sequence). The CDR3: CASSQGEQGISPLHF.

This chain uses TRBV19 with TRBJ1-2. Looked up from germline, CDR1 is LNHDA and CDR2 is SQIVND (reference sequence). The CDR3 runs to 13 residues. The CDR3 sequence is CASSVFFTYGYTF.

V gene TRBV29-1 combines with J gene TRBJ2-5. Germline-derived CDR1 and CDR2 are SQVTM and ANQGSEA. The CDR3 runs 12 residues. CDR3 region: CSAGRLQETQYF.

The chain links TRBV12-3 or TRBV12-4 to TRBJ1-1. The CDR3 sequence is 13 residues long. Here the CDR3 reads CASSLGGVDEAFF.

The chain is built from TRBV9 and TRBJ1-1. CDR3 size: 17 residues. Germline loops: CDR1 SGDLS, CDR2 YYNGEE. CDR3 sequence reads: CASSVAAQPRANTEAFF.

The CDR3 here is CATSEGYGYTF. This rearrangement joins TRBV24-1 to TRBJ1-2. Germline V lookup: CDR1 KGHDR, CDR2 SFDVKD. This CDR3 has 11 residues.

The CDR3 here is CASSLTGSWNEQYF. The chain couples TRBV5-6 to TRBJ2-7; lacking DNA, the TRBD1 call made by TCRdb goes unchecked. Germline V lookup: CDR1 SGHDT, CDR2 YYEEEE. The CDR3 contains 14 residues.

This chain joins TRBV7-6 and TRBJ2-7; TCRdb returns TRBD2, unconfirmable since there is no DNA. CDR1 SGHVS and CDR2 FNYEAQ come from the germline V gene. CDR3 length equals 16 residues. CDR3 sequence reads: CASKEGRQTTCYEQYF.

The genes are TRBV4-2 and TRBJ2-1. This CDR3 has 15 amino acids. In germline, CDR1 is LGHNA, CDR2 YNFKEQ. The CDR3 here is CASIQELHYYNEQFF.

The rearrangement joins TRBV12-3 or TRBV12-4 to TRBJ1-1; with no DNA, the TCRdb D assignment of TRBD1 cannot be verified. The CDR3 totals 15 residues. This chain's CDR3 is CASSANRGRGTEAFF.

This chain links TRBV2 with TRBJ2-5. Germline values: CDR1 SNHLY, CDR2 FYNNEI. The length of the CDR3 is 12 residues. This CDR3 reads CASSGQQETQYF.

The chain uses TRBV5-5 and TRBJ2-4; TCRdb returns TRBD2, unconfirmable since there is no DNA. Germline V gene data show CDR1 as SGHKS and CDR2 as YYEKEE (reference sequence). This CDR3 is built from 17 residues. CDR3 sequence reads: CASSLESGTLAKNIQYF.

This rearrangement joins TRBV6-1 to TRBJ1-3; the TCRdb call, TRBD1, lacks DNA for checking. Germline CDR1 and CDR2: MNHNS and SASEGT. The CDR3 has 14 residues. The CDR3 spells CASSPGTAGNTIYF.

V and J are TRBV24-1 and TRBJ2-7; with no DNA, the TCRdb D assignment of TRBD1 cannot be verified. The CDR3 spans 14 residues. The V gene's germline CDR1 is KGHDR and CDR2 SFDVKD. CDR3: CATSLGKGFYEQYF.